These T cell receptor beta chains were read from a single sample in a study of memory CD4+ T cells and cytomegalovirus serostatus. TCRdb's copy holds only in-frame clones and misses some; the assay was immunoSEQ multiplex PCR. The data hold 54,000 or so clones, with about 81% observed a single time. Material for sequencing was memory CD4+ T cells from blood. Every receptor here comes from an adult in good health and CMV-seronegative. CDR3s include the opening cysteine and the closing phenylalanine or tryptophan. A D gene is named only where the DNA matches it firmly. Not every row has a clone size; where given, it reads once, few, many or a size class.

v_gene: TRBV11-3
d_gene: .
len: 11
abundance: .
j_gene: TRBJ2-7
CDR3nt: TGTGCCAGCAGCTTAGAGTACGAGCAGTACTTC
CDR3aa: CASSLEYEQYF

v_gene: TRBV2
d_gene: .
len: 13
abundance: .
j_gene: TRBJ1-1
CDR3nt: TGTGCCACCGGACGGGGAGGTAACACTGAAGCTTTCTTT
CDR3aa: CATGRGGNTEAFF

v_gene: TRBV5-8
d_gene: .
len: 13
abundance: .
j_gene: TRBJ1-1
CDR3nt: TGTGCCAGCAGCTTGGGGGGGGCGGTTGGAGCTTTCTTT
CDR3aa: CASSLGGAVGAFF

v_gene: TRBV14
d_gene: TRBD2
len: 17
abundance: once
j_gene: TRBJ2-2
CDR3nt: TGTGCCAGCAGCCAAGGCAGCCTAGCGGGAGTCGTCGGGGAGCTGTTTTTT
CDR3aa: CASSQGSLAGVVGELFF

v_gene: TRBV7-9
d_gene: .
len: 14
abundance: .
j_gene: TRBJ1-2
CDR3nt: TGTGCCAGCAGCATTGACGGCGCAGGTTTTGGCTACACCTTC
CDR3aa: CASSIDGAGFGYTF

v_gene: TRBV6-6
d_gene: .
len: 16
abundance: .
j_gene: TRBJ2-5
CDR3nt: TGTGCCAGCAGTTACTCCCCCGAGGGGGAGGGAAAGACCCAGTACTTC
CDR3aa: CASSYSPEGEGKTQYF

v_gene: TRBV19
d_gene: .
len: 14
abundance: .
j_gene: TRBJ1-5
CDR3nt: TGTGCCAGCGGGGTTATGGGGTCCAATCAGCCCCAGCATTTT
CDR3aa: CASGVMGSNQPQHF

v_gene: TRBV9
d_gene: .
len: 12
abundance: .
j_gene: TRBJ1-1
CDR3nt: TGTGCCAGCAGCGTAGTATCGGCTGAAGCTTTCTTT
CDR3aa: CASSVVSAEAFF

v_gene: TRBV29-1
d_gene: .
len: 16
abundance: .
j_gene: TRBJ1-2
CDR3nt: TGCAGCGTTGAAGATCTAAATAGAAAGGACCTCTATGGCTACACCTTC
CDR3aa: CSVEDLNRKDLYGYTF

v_gene: TRBV6-5
d_gene: TRBD1
len: 15
abundance: few
j_gene: TRBJ2-5
CDR3nt: TGTGCCAGCAGTTACCCGGGACAGGGAGGGAAGACCCAGTACTTC
CDR3aa: CASSYPGQGGKTQYF

v_gene: TRBV29-1
d_gene: .
len: 12
abundance: .
j_gene: TRBJ1-4
CDR3nt: TGCAGCGCCGCTGTGAATGCTGAAAAACTGTTTTTT
CDR3aa: CSAAVNAEKLFF

v_gene: TRBV27
d_gene: TRBD2
len: 17
abundance: once
j_gene: TRBJ2-7
CDR3nt: TGTGCCAGCAGTCGGCTAGCGGGAGGGAAATCAACCTACGAGCAGTACTTC
CDR3aa: CASSRLAGGKSTYEQYF

v_gene: TRBV18
d_gene: .
len: 14
abundance: few
j_gene: TRBJ1-1
CDR3nt: TGTGCCAGCTCACCAGTAGCTCGGAACACTGAAGCTTTCTTT
CDR3aa: CASSPVARNTEAFF

v_gene: TRBV7-8
d_gene: TRBD1
len: 13
abundance: .
j_gene: TRBJ1-1
CDR3nt: TGTGCCTCCCGGGGACAGCCGAACACTGAAGCTTTCTTT
CDR3aa: CASRGQPNTEAFF

v_gene: TRBV5-1
d_gene: .
len: 16
abundance: .
j_gene: TRBJ1-3
CDR3nt: TGCGCCAGCAGCTTGGCCCAAAGTACCTCTGGAAACACCATATATTTT
CDR3aa: CASSLAQSTSGNTIYF

v_gene: TRBV7-3
d_gene: .
len: 15
abundance: .
j_gene: TRBJ2-3
CDR3nt: TGTGCCAGCAGCTTTTCCGGGGCCCGCACAGATACGCAGTATTTT
CDR3aa: CASSFSGARTDTQYF

v_gene: TRBV11-3
d_gene: TRBD1
len: 14
abundance: .
j_gene: TRBJ1-1
CDR3nt: TGTGCCAGCAGCTTTGGGAGGGGGCATACTGAAGCTTTCTTT
CDR3aa: CASSFGRGHTEAFF

v_gene: TRBV6-6
d_gene: TRBD1
len: 15
abundance: once
j_gene: TRBJ2-3
CDR3nt: TGTGCCAGCAGTTACCCGACAGGGAGCACAGATACGCAGTATTTT
CDR3aa: CASSYPTGSTDTQYF

v_gene: TRBV19
d_gene: .
len: 14
abundance: .
j_gene: TRBJ2-5
CDR3nt: TGTGCCAGTAGTACCGGGTATGGAGAAGAGACCCAGTACTTC
CDR3aa: CASSTGYGEETQYF

v_gene: TRBV4-3
d_gene: .
len: 15
abundance: .
j_gene: TRBJ1-1
CDR3nt: TGCGCCAGCAGCCAAAGCCGGTGGACCCCCATAGGAGCTTTCTTT
CDR3aa: CASSQSRWTPIGAFF

v_gene: TRBV5-6
d_gene: .
len: 16
abundance: .
j_gene: TRBJ2-2
CDR3nt: TGTGCCAGCAGCTTAGTGTCAGGGGCGAACACCGGGGAGCTGTTTTTT
CDR3aa: CASSLVSGANTGELFF

v_gene: TRBV28
d_gene: .
len: 14
abundance: .
j_gene: TRBJ1-5
CDR3nt: TGTGCCAGCAGTTTATCAACAGTAAATCAGCCCCAGCATTTT
CDR3aa: CASSLSTVNQPQHF

v_gene: TRBV11-3
d_gene: TRBD2
len: 15
abundance: .
j_gene: TRBJ2-1
CDR3nt: TGTGCCAGCAGCATCAGAGGGACGGGAGGAAATGAGCAGTTCTTC
CDR3aa: CASSIRGTGGNEQFF

v_gene: TRBV7-6
d_gene: TRBD2
len: 16
abundance: .
j_gene: TRBJ2-1
CDR3nt: TGTGCCAGCAGCCCGCGAATAGCGGGAGGGAACAATGAGCAGTTCTTC
CDR3aa: CASSPRIAGGNNEQFF

v_gene: TRBV6-1
d_gene: TRBD1
len: 18
abundance: .
j_gene: TRBJ1-1
CDR3nt: TGTGCCAGCAGTGAAGCGTCGACAGGGGGTACTTTGAGGACTGAAGCTTTCTTT
CDR3aa: CASSEASTGGTLRTEAFF

v_gene: TRBV9
d_gene: TRBD1
len: 14
abundance: .
j_gene: TRBJ1-4
CDR3nt: TGTGCCAGCAGCGGACAGGGGGAGGGAGAAAAACTGTTTTTT
CDR3aa: CASSGQGEGEKLFF

v_gene: TRBV7-8
d_gene: .
len: 14
abundance: .
j_gene: TRBJ1-5
CDR3nt: TGTGCCAGCAGCTCTGCGGGCAAGGGGCCGACCCAGCATTTT
CDR3aa: CASSSAGKGPTQHF

v_gene: TRBV18
d_gene: TRBD1
len: 14
abundance: .
j_gene: TRBJ1-1
CDR3nt: TGTGCCAGCTCACTGGGACAGGGAGGCACTGAAGCTTTCTTT
CDR3aa: CASSLGQGGTEAFF

v_gene: TRBV12-5
d_gene: .
len: 14
abundance: few
j_gene: TRBJ2-6
CDR3nt: TGTGCTAGTGGTTTCTTCGGTGGGGCCAACGTCCTGACTTTC
CDR3aa: CASGFFGGANVLTF

v_gene: TRBV7-2
d_gene: .
len: 14
abundance: .
j_gene: TRBJ1-6
CDR3nt: TGTGCCAGCAGCCCGGGGGGAATCAATTCACCCCTCCACTTT
CDR3aa: CASSPGGINSPLHF

v_gene: TRBV5-5
d_gene: .
len: 13
abundance: .
j_gene: TRBJ2-7
CDR3nt: TGTGCCAGCAGCGCCTGGGGTGGGAACGAGCAGTACTTC
CDR3aa: CASSAWGGNEQYF

v_gene: TRBV7-6
d_gene: .
len: 19
abundance: many
j_gene: TRBJ2-2
CDR3nt: TGTGCCAGCAGCTTAGCAGAGTCCTCCAGGACGAGGAACACCGGGGAGCTGTTTTTT
CDR3aa: CASSLAESSRTRNTGELFF

v_gene: TRBV2
d_gene: .
len: 13
abundance: few
j_gene: TRBJ1-2
CDR3nt: TGTGCCAGCAGTGTCCGCGCCTTAGAGGGCTACACCTTC
CDR3aa: CASSVRALEGYTF

v_gene: TRBV5-1
d_gene: TRBD1
len: 19
abundance: few
j_gene: TRBJ2-4
CDR3nt: TGCGCCAGCAGCTTGGCCCCGAGACAGGGTAACTTCGGCAAAAACATTCAGTACTTC
CDR3aa: CASSLAPRQGNFGKNIQYF

v_gene: TRBV9
d_gene: .
len: 13
abundance: .
j_gene: TRBJ1-3
CDR3nt: TGTGCCAGCAGCCCTCGGACGAGAAACACCATATATTTT
CDR3aa: CASSPRTRNTIYF

v_gene: TRBV6-6
d_gene: .
len: 11
abundance: .
j_gene: TRBJ1-2
CDR3nt: TGTGCCAGCAGTTACAAGGGAAACTACACCTTC
CDR3aa: CASSYKGNYTF

v_gene: TRBV2
d_gene: .
len: 12
abundance: .
j_gene: TRBJ2-2
CDR3nt: TGTGCCAGCAGGGGAACCATGGGGGAGCTGTTTTTT
CDR3aa: CASRGTMGELFF

v_gene: TRBV27
d_gene: TRBD1
len: 16
abundance: .
j_gene: TRBJ1-3
CDR3nt: TGTGCCAGCAGCTTGGGACAGGGGTTAGCTGGAAACACCATATATTTT
CDR3aa: CASSLGQGLAGNTIYF

v_gene: TRBV6-1
d_gene: TRBD2
len: 13
abundance: .
j_gene: TRBJ2-4
CDR3nt: TGTGCCAGCAGTTGGACTAGCTTATACATTCAGTACTTC
CDR3aa: CASSWTSLYIQYF

v_gene: TRBV19
d_gene: .
len: 14
abundance: .
j_gene: TRBJ1-1
CDR3nt: TGTGCCAGTAGTCTGGGACACCTGAACACTGAAGCTTTCTTT
CDR3aa: CASSLGHLNTEAFF

v_gene: TRBV7-2
d_gene: .
len: 13
abundance: .
j_gene: TRBJ1-5
CDR3nt: TGTGCCAGCAGCTTAGAGGGTGGGGCGCCCCAGCATTTT
CDR3aa: CASSLEGGAPQHF

v_gene: TRBV11-3
d_gene: TRBD1
len: 18
abundance: .
j_gene: TRBJ1-5
CDR3nt: TGTGCCAGCAGCTTAGACCCCGCAGGGGGCAAAAGCAATCAGCCCCAGCATTTT
CDR3aa: CASSLDPAGGKSNQPQHF

v_gene: TRBV4-2
d_gene: .
len: 12
abundance: .
j_gene: TRBJ2-1
CDR3nt: TGTGCCAGCAGCCAAGAACGGTTTGAGCAGTTCTTC
CDR3aa: CASSQERFEQFF

v_gene: TRBV6-6
d_gene: .
len: 9
abundance: .
j_gene: TRBJ2-3
CDR3nt: TGTGCCAGCGGGAATACGCAGTATTTT
CDR3aa: CASGNTQYF

v_gene: TRBV9
d_gene: .
len: 15
abundance: .
j_gene: TRBJ1-4
CDR3nt: TGTGCCAGCAGCGTAGCATGGGGAAATGAAGGGGAACTGTTTTTT
CDR3aa: CASSVAWGNEGELFF

v_gene: TRBV5-1
d_gene: TRBD2
len: 15
abundance: .
j_gene: TRBJ2-1
CDR3nt: TGCGCCAGCAGTCTCCTAGCGGGAGCGGGGAATGAGCAGTTCTTC
CDR3aa: CASSLLAGAGNEQFF

v_gene: TRBV28
d_gene: .
len: 14
abundance: .
j_gene: TRBJ1-5
CDR3nt: TGTGCCACTGGGGGGTTGCGGAGCAATCAGCCCCAGCATTTT
CDR3aa: CATGGLRSNQPQHF

v_gene: TRBV6-4
d_gene: .
len: 12
abundance: .
j_gene: TRBJ1-1
CDR3nt: TGTGCCAGCAGTACCACGGGGGGGACAGCTTTCTTT
CDR3aa: CASSTTGGTAFF

v_gene: TRBV5-4
d_gene: .
len: 13
abundance: .
j_gene: TRBJ1-2
CDR3nt: TGTGCCAGCAGCTTGGACAGGTCCTATGGCTACACCTTC
CDR3aa: CASSLDRSYGYTF

v_gene: TRBV7-8
d_gene: TRBD1
len: 14
abundance: .
j_gene: TRBJ2-1
CDR3nt: TGTGCCAGCAGCTTAGCCGGACAGGGTAGTGAGCAGTTCTTC
CDR3aa: CASSLAGQGSEQFF